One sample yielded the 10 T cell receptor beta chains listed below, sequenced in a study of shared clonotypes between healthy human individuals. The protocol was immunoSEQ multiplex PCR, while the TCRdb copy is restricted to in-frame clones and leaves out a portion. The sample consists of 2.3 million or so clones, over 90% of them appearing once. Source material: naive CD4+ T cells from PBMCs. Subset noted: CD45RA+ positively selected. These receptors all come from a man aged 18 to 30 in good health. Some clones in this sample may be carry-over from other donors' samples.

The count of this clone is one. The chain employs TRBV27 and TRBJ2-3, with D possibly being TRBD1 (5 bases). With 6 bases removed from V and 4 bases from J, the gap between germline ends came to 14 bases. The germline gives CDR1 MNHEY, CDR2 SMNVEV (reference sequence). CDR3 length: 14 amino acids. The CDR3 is CASSSDRFSDTQYF. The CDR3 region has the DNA TGTGCCAGCAGCTCTGACAGATTCTCAGATACGCAGTATTTT.

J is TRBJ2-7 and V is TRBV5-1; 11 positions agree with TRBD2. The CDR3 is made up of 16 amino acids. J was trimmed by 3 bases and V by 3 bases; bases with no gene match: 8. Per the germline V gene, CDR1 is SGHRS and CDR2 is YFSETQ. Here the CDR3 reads CASSWGLAEVNYEQYF. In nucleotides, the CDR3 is TGCGCCAGCAGCTGGGGACTAGCGGAGGTGAACTACGAGCAGTACTTC.

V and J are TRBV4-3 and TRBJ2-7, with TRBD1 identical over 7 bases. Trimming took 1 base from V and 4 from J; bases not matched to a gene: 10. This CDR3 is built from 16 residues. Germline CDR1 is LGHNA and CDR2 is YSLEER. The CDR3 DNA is TGCGCCAGCAGCCAAGTAGGGACAGACCCATCATACGAGCAGTACTTC. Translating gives CASSQVGTDPSYEQYF.

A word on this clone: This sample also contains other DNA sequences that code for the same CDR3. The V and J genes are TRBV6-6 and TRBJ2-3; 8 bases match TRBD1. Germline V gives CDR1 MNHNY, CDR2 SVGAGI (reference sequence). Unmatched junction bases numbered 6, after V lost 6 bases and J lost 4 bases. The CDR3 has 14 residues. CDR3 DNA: TGTGCCAGCAGCCCAGGACAGGGTTCAGATACGCAGTATTTT. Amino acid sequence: CASSPGQGSDTQYF.

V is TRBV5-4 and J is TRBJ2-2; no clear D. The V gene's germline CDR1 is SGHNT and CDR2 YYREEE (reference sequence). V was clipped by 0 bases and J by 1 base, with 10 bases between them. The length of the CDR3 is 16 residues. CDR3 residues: CASSLDRQQNTGELFF. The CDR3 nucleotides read TGTGCCAGCAGCTTGGACCGCCAACAGAACACCGGGGAGCTGTTTTTT.

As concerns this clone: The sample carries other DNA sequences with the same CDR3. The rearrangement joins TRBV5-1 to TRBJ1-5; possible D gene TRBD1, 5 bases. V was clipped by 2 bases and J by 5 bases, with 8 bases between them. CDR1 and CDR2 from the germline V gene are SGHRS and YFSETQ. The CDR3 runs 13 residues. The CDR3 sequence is CASSLTGDQPQHF. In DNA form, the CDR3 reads TGCGCCAGCAGCTTAACGGGGGATCAGCCCCAGCATTTT.

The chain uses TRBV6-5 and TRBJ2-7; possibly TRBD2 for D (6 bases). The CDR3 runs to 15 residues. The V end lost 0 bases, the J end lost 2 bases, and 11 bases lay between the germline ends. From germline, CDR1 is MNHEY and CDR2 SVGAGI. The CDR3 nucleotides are TGTGCCAGCAGTTACTCCCGGGACTGGCCCTACGAGCAGTACTTC. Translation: CASSYSRDWPYEQYF.

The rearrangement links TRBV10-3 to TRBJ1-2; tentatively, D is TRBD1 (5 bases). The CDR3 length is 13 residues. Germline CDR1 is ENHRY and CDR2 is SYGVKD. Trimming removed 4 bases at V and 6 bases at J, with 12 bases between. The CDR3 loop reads CAISVRGFHGYTF. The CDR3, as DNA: TGTGCCATCAGTGTAAGGGGTTTTCATGGCTACACCTTC.

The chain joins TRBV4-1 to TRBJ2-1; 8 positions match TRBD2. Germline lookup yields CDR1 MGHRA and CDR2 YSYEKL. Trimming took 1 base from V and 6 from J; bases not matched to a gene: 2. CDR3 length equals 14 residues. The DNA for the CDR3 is TGCGCCAGCAGCCAAGTGGGACTAGTCAATGAGCAGTTCTTC. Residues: CASSQVGLVNEQFF.

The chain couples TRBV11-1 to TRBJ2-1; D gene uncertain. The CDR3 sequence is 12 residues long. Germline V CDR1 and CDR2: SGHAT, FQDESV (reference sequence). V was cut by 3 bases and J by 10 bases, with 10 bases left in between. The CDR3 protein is CASSFLSREQFF. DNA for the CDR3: TGTGCCAGCAGCTTCTTGTCGCGAGAGCAGTTCTTC.